The present T cell receptor (beta chain) was sequenced within a study of shared clonotypes between healthy human individuals. In the study overall: Every donor yielded three CD4 naive, three CD4 memory, two CD8 naive and one CD8 memory plate. Notes on the study in general: On the whole, naive subsets had larger estimated richness than memory subsets had. In contrast to clonotypes shared by all four donors, non-shared clonotypes had lower generation probabilities. For naive CD4 cells, approximately 4.8% of clonotypes were shared across a handful of donors.

The length of the CDR3 is 13 residues. Germline V gene lookup returns CDR1 SGHTA and CDR2 FQGNSA. The ends were cut back, 5 bases at V and 8 bases at J, with 13 bases in the middle. Libraries were prepared by immunoSEQ multiplex PCR; TCRdb keeps only in-frame clonotypes and omits some of them. Of 600,000 to 800,000 clones listed, around 70% were seen once; the top ten hold 1.8%. With respect to this clone: Its matching antigen is unknown.

The TCR sequence derives from a woman aged 30 to 39 in good health. The V and J genes are TRBV7-2 and TRBJ2-1, with D unresolved. Specimen: memory CD4+ T cells sorted from blood. The sample's subset: CD45RA-negative fraction. The CDR3 nucleotides are TGTGCCAGCAGCACCACCTATTCCGATGAGCAGTTCTTC. This encodes CASSTTYSDEQFF.